One and the same sample provided the 28 T cell receptor beta chains below, sequenced in a study of CDR3 diversity in severe acne. TCRdb fed the PCR reads into MiXCR, producing one record per CDR3 protein. Here the sample spans more than 70,000 distinct CDR3 sequences, about 53% being singletons. The sequencing sample was made of blood. The receptors come from a male donor with severe acne vulgaris.

The chain joins TRBV6-1 to TRBJ1-1, with D perhaps matching TRBD1 (6 bases). CDR3 size: 16 residues. The V gene lost 3 bases and the J gene lost 5 bases, with 19 bases spanning the gap. The germline V gene encodes CDR1 MNHNS and CDR2 SASEGT. The DNA for the CDR3 is TGTGCCAGCAGTGAGAATGGACAGCCTGTGAGGACTGAAGCTTTCTTT. This gives the protein CASSENGQPVRTEAFF.

The CDR3 DNA sequence: TGTGCCAGCAGTTTGGCTAGCGGGAGAGATACGCAGTATTTT. Translation gives CASSLASGRDTQYF. The rearrangement joins TRBV12-3 or TRBV12-4 to TRBJ2-3, with 10 bases matching TRBD2. CDR3 length: 14 residues. V lost 3 bases and J lost 5; bases outside the gene matches: 2.

Concerning this clonotype: One end of the junction fails to match germline, which may point to a read error. This chain uses TRBV7-7 with TRBJ2-5, with a weak D call TRBD2 (7 bases). CDR3 length: 15 amino acids. CDR1 is SSHAT, CDR2 FNYEAQ, per germline (reference sequence). The CDR3 is CASSLGAGEGETQYF. The CDR3 coding sequence is TGTGCTAGCAGCTTAGGTGCAGGGGAGGGAGAGACCCAGTACTTC.

As concerns this clonotype: This CDR3 fails to terminate in the conserved phenylalanine or tryptophan, so it likely reflects a read error. The chain joins TRBV3-1 to TRBJ2-3; 12 bases map to TRBD2. Trimming removed 1 base from V and 4 bases from J; junction bases left unmatched: 3. Germline CDR1 is LGHDT and CDR2 is YNNKEL (reference sequence). The CDR3 contains 16 residues. CDR3 loop: CASSQAGLAGPDTQYS. CDR3 sequence (DNA): TGTGCCAGCAGCCAAGCCGGACTAGCGGGGCCAGATACGCAGTATTCT.

This clonotype has a count of ten or more. The chain links TRBV5-1 to TRBJ1-2; D remains ambiguous. CDR3 size: 15 residues. Germline CDR1 is SGHRS and CDR2 is YFSETQ. V was cut by 5 bases and J by 2 bases, with 16 bases left in between. CDR3: CASSDPVEENYGYTF. CDR3 DNA sequence: TGCGCCAGCAGTGACCCAGTCGAAGAAAACTATGGCTACACCTTC.

This clonotype was seen a few times. This sequence joins TRBV7-9 and TRBJ1-1; a possible D gene is TRBD1 (6 bases). The germline V and J ends were trimmed by 6 bases and 7 bases, with 12 bases remaining between them. The CDR3 is 12 amino acids. Germline-derived CDR1 and CDR2 are SEHNR and FQNEAQ (reference sequence). CDR3 bases: TGTGCCAGCAGTCTCGACAGGAGTGAAGCTTTCTTT. This sequence encodes CASSLDRSEAFF.

Notes on this clonotype: A read error may be the cause here, since a much bigger clone is one base away. The V gene is TRBV19, the J gene TRBJ1-5, with TRBD1 matching 8 bases. The J segment lost 7 bases and the V segment lost 8 bases, leaving 10 bases of the junction unmatched. Germline V gene data show CDR1 as LNHDA and CDR2 as SQIVND (reference sequence). The length of the CDR3 is 14 residues. The DNA for the CDR3 is TGTGCCAGTGGTCCTCTCAGGGGGCGGCAGCCCCAGCATTTT. Residues: CASGPLRGRQPQHF.

This clonotype was picked up many times. In nucleotides, the CDR3 is TGCAGTGCTAGAGGGCGGTCGGACTACGAGCAGTACTTC. Protein sequence: CSARGRSDYEQYF. V gene TRBV20-1 combines with J gene TRBJ2-7; D gene uncertain. Looked up from germline, CDR1 is DFQATT and CDR2 is SNEGSKA (reference sequence). Trimming stripped 1 base from V and 3 bases from J, with 10 bases between. The CDR3 spans 13 residues.

The chain recombines TRBV9 with TRBJ1-6; D is perhaps TRBD1 (6 bases). The germline V gene has CDR1 SGDLS and CDR2 YYNGEE. Trimming shortened V by 4 bases and J by 7 bases, and 15 bases separated the two germline ends. This CDR3 has 15 amino acids. CDR3 nucleotide sequence: TGTGCCAGCAGCCCGTTGGACAGTCTAAATTCACCCCTCCACTTT. It yields the protein CASSPLDSLNSPLHF.

This clonotype has only a few counts. This chain joins TRBV5-1 and TRBJ1-1; no clear D gene. V lost 4 bases to trimming and J lost 0 bases, with 13 bases between them. The CDR3 is 15 residues long. CDR1 is SGHRS, CDR2 YFSETQ, per germline. For the CDR3, the DNA is TGCGCCAGCAGCCTCCGGACCGAGTTGAACACTGAAGCTTTCTTT. Residues: CASSLRTELNTEAFF. The full variable domain, completed using reference TRBV5-1 and TRBJ1-1, is KAGVTQTPRYLIKTRGQQVTLSCSPISGHRSVSWYQQTPGQGLQFLFEYFSETQRNKGNFPGRFSGRQFSNSRSEMNVSTLELGDSALYLCASSLRTELNTEAFFGQGTRLTVV.

This clonotype was seen many times. The rearrangement joins TRBV28 to TRBJ2-3; 7 nucleotides align to TRBD1. With V trimmed by 7 bases and J by 2 bases, 6 bases remained unmatched. Germline-derived CDR1 and CDR2 are MDHEN and SYDVKM. CDR3 length: 14 residues. CDR3 sequence reads: CASTATGFTDTQYF. For the CDR3, the DNA is TGTGCCAGCACCGCGACAGGGTTCACAGATACGCAGTATTTT.

Many counts were recorded for this clonotype. One end of the junction varies from germline; a read error may be responsible. The chain has TRBV4-2 and TRBJ2-7; TRBD2 aligns across 7 bases. Looked up from germline, CDR1 is LGHNA and CDR2 is YNFKEQ. The CDR3 contains 13 residues. The CDR3 coding sequence is TGTGTCAGCAGCCAAACTAGCGCCTACGAGCAGTACTTC. It codes for CVSSQTSAYEQYF.

Remarks on this clonotype: This may stem from a read error, because a much larger clone lies one nucleotide away. The V call is TRBV20-1, the J call TRBJ2-2, with D possibly TRBD2 on 6 matching bases. The CDR3 spans 12 residues. Germline V lookup: CDR1 DFQATT, CDR2 SNEGSKA (reference sequence). The CDR3 nucleotides are TGCAGTGTTACTATCGGTGCCGGGGGGCTGTTTTTT. This encodes CSVTIGAGGLFF.

In its sample, this clonotype was seen once. A single base separates this from a much larger clone, so it may be a read error. This chain connects TRBV15 to TRBJ1-1; 9 nucleotides line up with TRBD1. This CDR3 region has 15 residues. Looked up from germline, CDR1 is LNHNV and CDR2 is YYDKDF (reference sequence). The CDR3 region has the DNA TGTGCCACCAGCGGCGGACAGGGGCAGAACACTGGAGCTTTCTTT. It translates to CATSGGQGQNTGAFF.

This clonotype was counted only a few times. V and J are TRBV2 and TRBJ2-7, with 7 positions matching TRBD2. V shed 10 bases, J shed 4 bases, and the junction held 10 bases outside the gene matches. The CDR3 loop spans 13 amino acids. Per the germline V gene, CDR1 is SNHLY and CDR2 is FYNNEI. CDR3 amino acids: CATHASGGYEQYF. In nucleotides, the CDR3 is TGTGCCACCCATGCTAGCGGAGGATACGAGCAGTACTTC. Full variable domain (missing parts from reference TRBV2 and TRBJ2-7): EPEVTQTPSHQVTQMGQEVILRCVPISNHLYFYWYRQILGQKVEFLVSFYNNEISEKSEIFDDQFSVERPDGSNFTLKIRSTKLEDSAMYFCATHASGGYEQYFGPGTRLTVT.

This chain uses TRBV10-1 with TRBJ2-7, with D hard to call. This CDR3 spans 12 amino acids. Germline V gene data show CDR1 as WNHNN and CDR2 as SYGVQD (reference sequence). V was cut by 8 bases and J by 9 bases, with 17 bases left in between. CDR3 nucleotide sequence: TGCGCCAGCTTCCGACGGACCCAGCGGCAGTACTTC. This translates into CASFRRTQRQYF.

Ten or more counts support this clonotype. V usage is TRBV29-1 and J usage is TRBJ1-2, with D perhaps matching TRBD1 (6 bases). CDR1 and CDR2 from the germline V gene are SQVTM and ANQGSEA. V shed 3 bases and J shed 2 bases, with 13 bases lying between them. The CDR3 covers 14 residues. The CDR3 here is CSVDSPGENYGYTF. The DNA of the CDR3 is TGCAGCGTTGATAGCCCAGGGGAAAACTATGGCTACACCTTC.

The chain uses TRBV18 and TRBJ1-1, with unresolved D. This CDR3 spans 16 amino acids. Germline V gene data show CDR1 as KGHSH and CDR2 as LQKENI. V shed 4 bases and J shed 0 bases, with 15 bases lying between them. DNA for the CDR3: TGTGCCAGCTCACTCTCCGTACCAAGGGTGAACACTGAAGCTTTCTTT. Residues: CASSLSVPRVNTEAFF.

The chain uses TRBV7-9 and TRBJ1-4; D is unclear. This CDR3 contains 13 residues. The V end was cut by 6 bases, the J end by 5 bases, with 10 bases between. The V gene's germline CDR1 is SEHNR and CDR2 FQNEAQ (reference sequence). CDR3 region: CASRWETNEKLFF. CDR3 sequence (DNA): TGTGCCAGCAGGTGGGAGACGAATGAAAAACTGTTTTTT.

The V and J genes are TRBV24-1 and TRBJ2-2, with D tentatively TRBD1 or TRBD2 (5 bases each). Per germline, CDR1 KGHDR and CDR2 SFDVKD. The length of the CDR3 is 15 residues. V was clipped by 7 bases and J by 1 base, with 12 bases between them. CDR3 bases: TGTGCCACCAGGGGGACCGCGGAGAACACCGGGGAGCTGTTTTTT. Translating it yields CATRGTAENTGELFF.

This clonotype has only a few counts. This chain joins TRBV24-1 and TRBJ2-1, with D possibly matching TRBD1 (8 bases). The CDR3 spans 15 residues. Trimming took off 3 bases at V and 6 bases at J, with 14 bases between the two ends. Germline V gene data show CDR1 as KGHDR and CDR2 as SFDVKD. CDR3 sequence reads: CATSDTGGAANEQFF. In nucleotides, the CDR3 is TGTGCCACCAGTGATACAGGGGGGGCAGCCAATGAGCAGTTCTTC.

Many counts were recorded for this clonotype. The rearrangement uses TRBV15 and TRBJ2-3, with D perhaps matching TRBD1 (6 bases). Germline V CDR1 and CDR2: LNHNV, YYDKDF (reference sequence). The CDR3 length is 16 residues. The germline V and J ends were trimmed by 1 base and 3 bases, with 14 bases remaining between them. The CDR3 sequence is CATSRGRAGATDTQYF. In DNA, the CDR3 is TGTGCCACCAGCAGAGGTCGGGCAGGGGCTACAGATACGCAGTATTTT. Drawing the rest from reference TRBV15 and TRBJ2-3, the complete variable domain is DAMVIQNPRYQVTQFGKPVTLSCSQTLNHNVMYWYQQKSSQAPKLLFHYYDKDFNNEADTPDNFQSRRPNTSFCFLDIRSPGLGDTAMYLCATSRGRAGATDTQYFGPGTRLTVL.

V is TRBV29-1 and J is TRBJ1-1; D is undetermined. The V and J ends lost 0 bases and 6 bases respectively, with 8 bases between them. The CDR3 totals 12 residues. CDR1 and CDR2 (germline): SQVTM, ANQGSEA. CDR3 sequence (DNA): TGCAGCGTTGAAGACAGTCAGCCTGAAGCTTTCTTT. Amino acid sequence: CSVEDSQPEAFF.

CDR3 nucleotides: TGCAGTGCTAGAGGGACAGGGGCCCACTACAATGAGCAGTTCTTC. It is translated as CSARGTGAHYNEQFF. The chain has TRBV20-1 and TRBJ2-1; the match to TRBD1 covers 9 bases. The junction had 4 bases not matched to a gene; V was cut back by 1 base and J by 3 bases. This CDR3 spans 15 amino acids. The germline V gene has CDR1 DFQATT and CDR2 SNEGSKA (reference sequence).

The CDR3 sequence is CSANLIEGISTDTQYF. CDR3 DNA sequence: TGCAGTGCTAACCTCATTGAGGGGATTAGCACAGATACGCAGTACTTC. The chain carries TRBV20-1 and TRBJ2-5; D is perhaps TRBD1 or TRBD2 (5 bases each). Germline values: CDR1 DFQATT, CDR2 SNEGSKA (reference sequence). With 4 bases removed from V and 11 bases from J, the gap between germline ends came to 29 bases. The CDR3 consists of 16 residues.

The sample holds a few counts of this clonotype. The chain has TRBV20-1 and TRBJ2-7, with 7 bases aligning to TRBD2. J lost 7 bases, V lost 5 bases, and 14 bases had no gene match. Germline lookup yields CDR1 DFQATT and CDR2 SNEGSKA (reference sequence). The CDR3 consists of 14 residues. The DNA of the CDR3 is TGCAGTGCTTACCACGGGGCGGGAGCTGGGGAGCAGTACTTC. Its protein product is CSAYHGAGAGEQYF.

Many counts were recorded for this clonotype. The rearrangement uses TRBV20-1 and TRBJ2-7; perhaps TRBD1 as D (6 bases). This CDR3 spans 13 amino acids. Germline V gives CDR1 DFQATT, CDR2 SNEGSKA (reference sequence). V dropped 2 bases and J dropped 3 bases, with 11 bases sitting between them. The CDR3 sequence: CSARFRQVYEQYF. The CDR3 DNA sequence: TGCAGTGCTAGATTCAGACAGGTCTACGAGCAGTACTTC.

This chain uses TRBV4-1 with TRBJ1-5; no clear D gene. The CDR3 runs to 14 residues. Germline CDR1 MGHRA, CDR2 YSYEKL. The V and J ends lost 8 bases and 0 bases respectively, with 11 bases between them. CDR3 nucleotides: TGCGCCAGCCAGTACCAGTATAGCAATCAGCCCCAGCATTTT. Protein product: CASQYQYSNQPQHF.